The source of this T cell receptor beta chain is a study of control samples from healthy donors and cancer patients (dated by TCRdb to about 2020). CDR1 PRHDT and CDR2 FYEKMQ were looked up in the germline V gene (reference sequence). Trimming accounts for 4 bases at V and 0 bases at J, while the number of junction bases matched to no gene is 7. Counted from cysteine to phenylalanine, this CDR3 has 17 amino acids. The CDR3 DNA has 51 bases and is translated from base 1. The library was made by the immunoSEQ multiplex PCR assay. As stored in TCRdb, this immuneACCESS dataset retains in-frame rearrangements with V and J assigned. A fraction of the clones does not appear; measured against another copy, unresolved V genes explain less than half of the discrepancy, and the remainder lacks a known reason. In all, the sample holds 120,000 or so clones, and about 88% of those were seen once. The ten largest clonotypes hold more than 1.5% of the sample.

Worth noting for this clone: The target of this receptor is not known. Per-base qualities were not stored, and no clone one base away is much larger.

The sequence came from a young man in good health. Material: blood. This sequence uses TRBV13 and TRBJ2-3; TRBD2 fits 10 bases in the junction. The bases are TGTGCCAGCAGCTCGCCCCAGACTAGCGGGAGCACAGATACGCAGTATTTT. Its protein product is CASSSPQTSGSTDTQYF.